This T cell receptor (beta chain) came from a study of prognosis after radiotherapy for stage I lung cancer. Germline CDR1 and CDR2: MNHEY and SVGEGT. The V end was cut by 5 bases, the J end by 2 bases, with 19 bases between. CDR3 length equals 18 residues. With two-round multiplex PCR, TCR beta CDR3 sequences were amplified from genomic DNA. Primers specific to each TRBV and TRBJ gene were used in first-round PCR. MiXCR, applied by TCRdb to the multiplex PCR reads, yields one record per CDR3 protein. The table shows about 19,000 distinct CDR3 sequences, with over 45% occurring only once. The clonotype was recovered from a donor over 45 with non-small cell lung cancer. The chain has TRBV6-2 or TRBV6-3 and TRBJ2-6; D is unclear. The sequencing here drew on PBMCs, taken before or after stereotactic body radiation therapy (not recorded which). The CDR3 coding sequence is TGTGCCAGCAGTGAAGCTCTGGGGATTAATCCTGGGGCCAACGTCCTGACTTTC. Its translation is CASSEALGINPGANVLTF.